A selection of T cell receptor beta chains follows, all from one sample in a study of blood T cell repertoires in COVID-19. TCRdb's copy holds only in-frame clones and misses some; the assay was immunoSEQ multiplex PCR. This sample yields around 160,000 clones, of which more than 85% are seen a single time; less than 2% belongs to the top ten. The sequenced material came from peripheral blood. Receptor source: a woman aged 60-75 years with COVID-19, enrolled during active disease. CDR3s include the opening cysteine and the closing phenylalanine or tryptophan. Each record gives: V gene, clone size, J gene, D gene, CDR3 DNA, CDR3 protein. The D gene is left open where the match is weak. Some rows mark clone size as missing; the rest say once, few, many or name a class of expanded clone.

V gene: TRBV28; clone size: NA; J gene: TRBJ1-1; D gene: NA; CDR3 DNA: TGTGCCAGCAGCTTAGCAGGGGCCGCTTTCTTT; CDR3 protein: CASSLAGAAFF
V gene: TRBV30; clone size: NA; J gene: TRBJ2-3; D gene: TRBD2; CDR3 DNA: TGTGCCTGGAGAACGGGGGGTACAGATACGCAGTATTTT; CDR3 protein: CAWRTGGTDTQYF
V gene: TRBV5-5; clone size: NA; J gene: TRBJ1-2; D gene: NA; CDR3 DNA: TGTGCCAGCAGCTGGGAAAGGACGGGAAACTATGGCTACACCTTC; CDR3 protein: CASSWERTGNYGYTF
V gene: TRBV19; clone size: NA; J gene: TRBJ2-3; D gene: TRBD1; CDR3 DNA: TGTGCCAGTAGTTGGACAGGGGGCTACGCTAGCACAGATACGCAGTATTTT; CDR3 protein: CASSWTGGYASTDTQYF
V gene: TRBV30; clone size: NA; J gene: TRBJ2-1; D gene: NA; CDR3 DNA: TGTGCCTGGAGAAATGCCAGGTACAATGAGCAGTTCTTC; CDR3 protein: CAWRNARYNEQFF
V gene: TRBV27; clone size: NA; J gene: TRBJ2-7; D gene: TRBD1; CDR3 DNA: TGTGCCAGCAGCGGACAGGGTCCCTACGAGCAGTACTTC; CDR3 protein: CASSGQGPYEQYF
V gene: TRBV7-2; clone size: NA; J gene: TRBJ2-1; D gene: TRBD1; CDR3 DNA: TGTGCCAGCGGGATGAGAAGTCAGGGGGCGCTTCGTTTCTTC; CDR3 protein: CASGMRSQGALRFF
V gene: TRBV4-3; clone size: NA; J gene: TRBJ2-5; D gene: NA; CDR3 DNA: TGCGCCAGCAGCCAAGATCCGAACACGGGGACCCAGTACTTC; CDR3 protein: CASSQDPNTGTQYF
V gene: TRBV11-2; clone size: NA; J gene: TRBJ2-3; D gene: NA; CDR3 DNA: TGTGCCAGCAGCTTACTCGGGATTATTGCAGATACGCAGTATTTT; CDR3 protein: CASSLLGIIADTQYF
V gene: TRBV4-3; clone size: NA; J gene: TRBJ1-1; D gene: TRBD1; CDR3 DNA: TGCGCCAGCAGCGTCCGACAGGGGCTGAACACTGAAGCTTTCTTT; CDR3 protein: CASSVRQGLNTEAFF
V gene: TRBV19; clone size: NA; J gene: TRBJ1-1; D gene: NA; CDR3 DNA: TGTGCCAGTAGTATACGAAACATGAACACTGAAGCTTTCTTT; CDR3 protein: CASSIRNMNTEAFF
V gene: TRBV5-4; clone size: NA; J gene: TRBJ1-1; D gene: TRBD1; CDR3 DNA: TGTGCCAGCAGCTTGGGACAGGGGGTTACCACTGAAGCTTTCTTT; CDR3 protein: CASSLGQGVTTEAFF
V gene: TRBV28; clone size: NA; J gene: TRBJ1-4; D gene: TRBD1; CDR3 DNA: TGTGCCAGCAGTTTGTACAGGGGGGGGGTTGAAAAACTGTTTTTT; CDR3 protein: CASSLYRGGVEKLFF
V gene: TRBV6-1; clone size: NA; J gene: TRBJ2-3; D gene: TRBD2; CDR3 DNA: TGTGCCAGCAGTGAAGTTCTAGCGGGGGCCACAGATACGCAGTATTTT; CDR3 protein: CASSEVLAGATDTQYF
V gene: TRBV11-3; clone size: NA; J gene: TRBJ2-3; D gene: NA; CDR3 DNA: TGTGCCAGCAGCTTAGGCCGGAGCACAGATACGCAGTATTTT; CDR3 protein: CASSLGRSTDTQYF
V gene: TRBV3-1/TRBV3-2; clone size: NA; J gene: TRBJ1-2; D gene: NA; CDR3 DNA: TGTGCCAGCAGCCAAGATCTTTTGGTCTCACGGGGTGGCTACACCTTC; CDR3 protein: CASSQDLLVSRGGYTF
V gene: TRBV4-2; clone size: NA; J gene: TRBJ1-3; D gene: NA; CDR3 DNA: TGTGCCAGCAGAGTCGGGGGATCTTCCTTCTCTGGAAACACCATATATTTT; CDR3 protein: CASRVGGSSFSGNTIYF
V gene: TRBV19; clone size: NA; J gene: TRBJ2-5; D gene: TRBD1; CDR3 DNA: TGTGCCAGTAGGGGACAGGCGGAGACCCAGTACTTC; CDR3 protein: CASRGQAETQYF
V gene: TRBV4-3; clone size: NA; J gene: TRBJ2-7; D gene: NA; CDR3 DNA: TGCGCCAGCAGCCAAGGGGTCGGGTATGAGCAGTACTTC; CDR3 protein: CASSQGVGYEQYF
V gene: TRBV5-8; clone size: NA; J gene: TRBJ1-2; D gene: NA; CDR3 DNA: TGTGCCAGCAGCTTGTATTCGGGCAGGGCTAACTATGGCTACACCTTC; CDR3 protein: CASSLYSGRANYGYTF
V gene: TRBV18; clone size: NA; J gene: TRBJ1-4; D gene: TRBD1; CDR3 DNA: TGTGCCAGCTCACCAATTCCAGGACAGGGAGGGGAAAAACTGTTTTTT; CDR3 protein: CASSPIPGQGGEKLFF
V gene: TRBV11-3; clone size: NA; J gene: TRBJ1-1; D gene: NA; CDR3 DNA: TGTGCCAGCAGCTACACAGGACACACTGAAGCTTTCTTT; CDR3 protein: CASSYTGHTEAFF
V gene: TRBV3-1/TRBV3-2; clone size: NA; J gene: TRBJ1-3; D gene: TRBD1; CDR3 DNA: TGTGCCAGCAGCGGGACAGACGGTACTGGAAACACCATATATTTT; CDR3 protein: CASSGTDGTGNTIYF
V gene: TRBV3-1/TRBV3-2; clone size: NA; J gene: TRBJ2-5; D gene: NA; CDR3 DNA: TGTGCCAGCAGCCAAGAGACTGCCTCACAATTGTCCCAGTACTTC; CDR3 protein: CASSQETASQLSQYF
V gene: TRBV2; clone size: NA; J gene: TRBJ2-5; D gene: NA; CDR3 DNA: TGTGCCAGCAGTGTCGAACAGACGCAAGGGACCCAGTACTTC; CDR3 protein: CASSVEQTQGTQYF
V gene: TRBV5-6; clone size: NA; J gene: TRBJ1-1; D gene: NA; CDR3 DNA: TGTGCCAGCAGCTTGACGATAGACACTGAAGCTTTCTTT; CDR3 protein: CASSLTIDTEAFF
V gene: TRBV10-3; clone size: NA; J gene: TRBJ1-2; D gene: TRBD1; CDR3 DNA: TGTGCCATCAGTCAGGACAGGGCGGAGGGCTACACCTTC; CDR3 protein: CAISQDRAEGYTF
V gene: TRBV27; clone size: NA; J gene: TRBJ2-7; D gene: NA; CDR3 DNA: TGTGCCAGCAGTCCCCGACTCATGTTGGGGGGCTACGAGCAGTACTTC; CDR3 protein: CASSPRLMLGGYEQYF
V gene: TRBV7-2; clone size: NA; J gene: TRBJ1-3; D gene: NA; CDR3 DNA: TGTGCCAGCAGCTTAATTGCGGGGGGCCACTCTGGAAACACCATATATTTT; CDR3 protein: CASSLIAGGHSGNTIYF
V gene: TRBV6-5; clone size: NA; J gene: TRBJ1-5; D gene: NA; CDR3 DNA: TGTGCCAGCAGCCCGGGGTGGGGGGGCCAGCCCCAGCATTTT; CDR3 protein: CASSPGWGGQPQHF
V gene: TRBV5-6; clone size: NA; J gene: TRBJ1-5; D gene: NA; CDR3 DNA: TGTGCCAGCAGCCCTGGTTTCACCACGGGTCAGCCCCAGCATTTT; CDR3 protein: CASSPGFTTGQPQHF
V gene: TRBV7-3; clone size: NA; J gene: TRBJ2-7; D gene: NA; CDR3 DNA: TGTGCCAGCAGCCCCGAGGGGGGGGCAGGGTACCACGAGCAGTACTTC; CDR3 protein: CASSPEGGAGYHEQYF
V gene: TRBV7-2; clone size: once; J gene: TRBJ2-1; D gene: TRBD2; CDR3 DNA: TGTGCCAGCAGCCCGCGCAGGGAGGGCAATGAGCAGTTCTTC; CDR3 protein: CASSPRREGNEQFF
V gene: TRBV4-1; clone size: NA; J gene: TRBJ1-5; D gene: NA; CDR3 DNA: TGCGCCAGCAGGCTAGGGAGACCCTATAGCAATCAGCCCCAGCATTTT; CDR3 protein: CASRLGRPYSNQPQHF
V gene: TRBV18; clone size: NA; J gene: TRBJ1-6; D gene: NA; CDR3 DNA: TGTGCCAGCTCACCAATAGTGGGCTCCGAGAATTCACCCCTCCACTTT; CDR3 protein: CASSPIVGSENSPLHF
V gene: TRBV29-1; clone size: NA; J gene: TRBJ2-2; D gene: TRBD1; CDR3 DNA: TGCAGCGTACGAGCCGGGACAGGGAACACCGGGGAGCTGTTTTTT; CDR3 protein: CSVRAGTGNTGELFF
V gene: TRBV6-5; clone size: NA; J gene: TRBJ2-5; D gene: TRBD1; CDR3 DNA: TGTGCCAGCGGAGACAGGGGAGAGACCCAGTACTTC; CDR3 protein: CASGDRGETQYF
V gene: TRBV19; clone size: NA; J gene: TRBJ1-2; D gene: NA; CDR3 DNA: TGTGCCAGTAGTATGGGTCGACACCGCGACTATGGCTACACCTTC; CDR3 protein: CASSMGRHRDYGYTF
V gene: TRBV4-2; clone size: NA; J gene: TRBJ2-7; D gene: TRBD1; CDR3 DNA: TGTGCCAGCAGCCGGGGGACAGATACCTACGAGCAGTACTTC; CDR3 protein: CASSRGTDTYEQYF
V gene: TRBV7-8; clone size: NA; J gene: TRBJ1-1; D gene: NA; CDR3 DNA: TGTGCCAGCAGCAACAGGGCCGGGGAATCTGAAGCTTTCTTT; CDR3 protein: CASSNRAGESEAFF
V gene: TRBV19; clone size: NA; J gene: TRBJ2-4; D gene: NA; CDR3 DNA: TGTGCCAGTAGTATAGGAGGGTTGCGGAACATTCAGTACTTC; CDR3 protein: CASSIGGLRNIQYF
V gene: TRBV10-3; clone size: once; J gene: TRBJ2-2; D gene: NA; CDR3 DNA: TGTGCCATCAGGCTACAGGTAGCCGGGGAGCTGTTTTTT; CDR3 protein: CAIRLQVAGELFF
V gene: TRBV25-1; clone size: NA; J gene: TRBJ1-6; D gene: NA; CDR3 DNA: TGTGCCAGCCTCAAGGGGGGGGACGGGATTTCACCCCTCCACTTT; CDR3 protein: CASLKGGDGISPLHF
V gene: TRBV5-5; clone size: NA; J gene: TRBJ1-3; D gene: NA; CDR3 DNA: TGTGCCAGCAGCTTGTACAGGGCGGGAAACACCATATATTTT; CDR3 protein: CASSLYRAGNTIYF
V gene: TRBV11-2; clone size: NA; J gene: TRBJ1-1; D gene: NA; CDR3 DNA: TGTGCCACCCGAAGGACAGACCGAGCTTTCTTT; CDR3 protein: CATRRTDRAFF
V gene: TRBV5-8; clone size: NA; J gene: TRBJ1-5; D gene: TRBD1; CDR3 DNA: TGTGCCAGCAGCTTGATCTGGGAAGGGGGCCCCAATCAGCCCCAGCATTTT; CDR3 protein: CASSLIWEGGPNQPQHF
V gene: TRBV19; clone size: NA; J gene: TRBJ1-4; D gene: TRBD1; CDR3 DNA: TGTGCCAGTAGTATCAGGGGGCGAGGTAATGAAAAACTGTTTTTT; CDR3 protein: CASSIRGRGNEKLFF
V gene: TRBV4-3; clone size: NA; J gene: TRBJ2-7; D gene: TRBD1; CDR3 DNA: TGCGCCAGCAGCCAATCCGGGACAGGGGTCTCTTCCGAGCAGTACTTC; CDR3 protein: CASSQSGTGVSSEQYF
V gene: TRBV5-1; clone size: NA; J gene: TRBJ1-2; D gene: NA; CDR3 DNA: TGCGCCAGCAGCCCGCAGGGCGGCTATGGCTACACCTTC; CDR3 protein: CASSPQGGYGYTF
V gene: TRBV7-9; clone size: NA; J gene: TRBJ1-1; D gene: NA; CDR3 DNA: TGTGCCAGCAGCTTAGCGGGCAGGGGCCGGTACACTGAAGCTTTCTTT; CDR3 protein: CASSLAGRGRYTEAFF
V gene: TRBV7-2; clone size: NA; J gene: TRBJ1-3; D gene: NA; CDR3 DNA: TGTGCCAGCAGCTCCCAAACAGATGGAAACACCATATATTTT; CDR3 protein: CASSSQTDGNTIYF
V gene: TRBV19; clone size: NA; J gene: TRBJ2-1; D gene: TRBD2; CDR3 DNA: TGTGCCAGTAGTATGGGGACTAGCTCCTACAATGAGCAGTTCTTC; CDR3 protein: CASSMGTSSYNEQFF